This TCR beta chain was captured by sequencing in a study of tissue T cells after allogeneic stem cell transplantation. Time point indicated: mouse harvest day 14 after allogeneic transplant. The graft held 10^6 splenic CD5+ T cells and 10^7 T-cell-depleted bone marrow cells. CDR1 NSHNY and CDR2 SYGAGN come from the germline V gene. There are 14 residues in the CDR3. V shed 7 bases, J shed 0 bases, and the junction held 3 bases outside the gene matches. Assay: immunoSEQ multiplex PCR; the TCRdb copy retains only in-frame clones and omits some. The sample shows roughly 5,000 clones, around 45% of them seen only once. This clone was found a few times. The germline and genes are mouse ones. The read ends 1 residue early relative to the CDR3; the germline J gene fills the gap.

The rearrangement uses TRBV13-1 and TRBJ2-7; 11 positions agree with TRBD2. The clonotype comes from a female BALB/c mouse given C57BL/6 T cells with graft-versus-host disease after an allogeneic hematopoietic cell transplant. What was sequenced was gut tissue. The CDR3 is CASELGGRSYEQYF. Partial CDR3 DNA: TGTGCCAGCGAACTGGGGGGGCGCTCCTATGAACAGTAC.